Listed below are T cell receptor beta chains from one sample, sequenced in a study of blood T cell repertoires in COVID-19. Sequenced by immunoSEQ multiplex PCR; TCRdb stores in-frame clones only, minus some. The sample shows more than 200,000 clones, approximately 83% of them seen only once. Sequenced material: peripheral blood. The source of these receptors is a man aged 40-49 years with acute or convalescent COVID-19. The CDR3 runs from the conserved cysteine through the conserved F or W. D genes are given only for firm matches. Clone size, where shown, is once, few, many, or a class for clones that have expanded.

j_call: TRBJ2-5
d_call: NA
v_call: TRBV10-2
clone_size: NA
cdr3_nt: TGCGCCAGCAGTGAGCCGGGACTGCAAGAGACCCAGTACTTC
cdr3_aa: CASSEPGLQETQYF

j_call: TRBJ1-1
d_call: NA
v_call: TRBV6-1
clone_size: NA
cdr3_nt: TGTGCCAGCAGACAGGGAGATGCTGAAGCTTTCTTT
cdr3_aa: CASRQGDAEAFF

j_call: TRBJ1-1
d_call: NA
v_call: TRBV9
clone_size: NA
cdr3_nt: TGTGCCAGCAGCGTAGCTACGGGGACTGAAGCTTTCTTT
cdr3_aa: CASSVATGTEAFF

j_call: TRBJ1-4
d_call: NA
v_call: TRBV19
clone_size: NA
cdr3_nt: TGTGCCAGTAGTATATCCGACCGCAGACAGCCTAATGAAAAACTGTTTTTT
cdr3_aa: CASSISDRRQPNEKLFF

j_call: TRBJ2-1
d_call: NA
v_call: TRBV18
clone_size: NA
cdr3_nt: TGTGCCAGCTCACTAAACAATGAGCAGTTCTTC
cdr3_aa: CASSLNNEQFF

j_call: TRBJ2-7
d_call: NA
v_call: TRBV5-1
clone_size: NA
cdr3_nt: TGCGCCAGCAGCTTAACCGGGCCTACGGGAGAGCAGTACTTC
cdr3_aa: CASSLTGPTGEQYF

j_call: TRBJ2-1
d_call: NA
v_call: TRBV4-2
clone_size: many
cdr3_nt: TGTGCCAGCAGCCAAGATAGCCCCCTCGGCGGGGGCGACAATGAGCAGTTCTTC
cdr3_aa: CASSQDSPLGGGDNEQFF

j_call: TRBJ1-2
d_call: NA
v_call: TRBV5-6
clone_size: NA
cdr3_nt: TGTGCCAGCAGCTTAAACAGGATCGACTATGGCTACACCTTC
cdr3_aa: CASSLNRIDYGYTF

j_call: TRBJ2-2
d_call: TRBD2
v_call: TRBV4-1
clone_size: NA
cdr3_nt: TGCGCCAGCAGCCAAGAACCTTGGACTAGCGGGGGCACCGGGGAGCTGTTTTTT
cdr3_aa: CASSQEPWTSGGTGELFF

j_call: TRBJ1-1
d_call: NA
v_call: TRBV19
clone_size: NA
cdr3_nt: TGTGCCAGTAGTATTGCGTCAGGGGTGAACACTGAAGCTTTCTTT
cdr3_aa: CASSIASGVNTEAFF